The T cell receptor beta chain under discussion was sequenced for a study of T cell repertoires in cytomegalovirus infection (dated by TCRdb to between 2019 and 2020). Some background on the complete study: Alongside well-studied HLA-B-restricted epitopes, the peptide stimulations were aimed at recently identified HLA-C-restricted CMV epitopes, whose presentation resists viral immunomodulation. Donor HLA type was relevant to the analysis, as public TCR beta signatures indicated carriage of CMV infection together with the matching HLA type. What the research found in general, with its limitations: In both this cohort and an independent cohort of 352 donors, the cumulative frequency of public TCR beta family members distinguished carriers of CMV infection plus the relevant HLA type. The ex vivo response was dominated by HLA-C-restricted CMV-specific TCR beta clonotypes, which also provided the single most frequent clonotype in two of eight donors.

Compared with germline, V lacks 2 bases and J lacks 1 base; bases without a gene match: 7. CDR1 and CDR2 were assigned from the germline V gene as SQVTM and ANQGSEA. The CDR3 sequence holds 16 residues, the cysteine and phenylalanine included. The kept DNA is CDR3 alone, 48 bases in frame from the first base. This clonotype has a handful of counts. Its antigen is still unknown. Base qualities are not provided; no much larger clone lies one nucleotide away. Sample treatment or condition, as interpreted from the label and publication: in vitro stimulation with specific CMV peptide epitopes to enrich CMV-specific T cells. Sequencing used an Illumina HiSeq 1500. The public reads were reanalyzed by TCRdb: fastp trimming at Q25, MiXCR alignment, in-frame beta chains only. Each entry merges the rows of one CDR3 protein and shows their most common DNA and genes. Across this sample there are some 940,000 distinct CDR3 sequences, with less than 40% seen only once. The ten most abundant clones make up over 13% of the sample.

The V and J segments used are TRBV29-1 and TRBJ2-2; 7 junctional bases match TRBD1. The sample here was cultured CD8+ T cells from PBMCs, taken from culture after CMV antigen stimulation. This clonotype was obtained from a human donor in good health (CMV status not recorded). Some clones in this sample may be carry-over from other donors' samples. The CDR3 reads as follows: CSVELVRTGNTGELFF. The nucleotides are TGCAGCGTTGAACTAGTGAGGACAGGGAACACCGGGGAGCTGTTTTTT.